This paragraph reports one T cell receptor beta chain. Its antigen remains unidentified. Germline CDR1 reads SGHTA; CDR2 reads FQGNSA. V gave up 5 bases and J gave up 6 bases; unmatched junction bases: 9. The CDR3 consists of 16 residues. The repertoire was sequenced with immunoSEQ multiplex PCR; TCRdb's copy has only in-frame clones and lacks some. This table holds about 800,000 clones, 90% to 97% found once. CD45RO-negative, CCR7-positively selected cells formed the naive CD8 fraction, excluding terminally differentiated effector memory CD45RA+ cells. This specimen comes from a study of shared clonotypes between healthy human individuals. Overall study findings and caveats: A generally larger estimated richness was seen in naive subsets than in memory subsets. Sequencing depth was predicted to influence how clonotypes are shared among donors. At large depth, rarefaction still showed sorted-subset sequencing to be incomplete.

J is TRBJ2-2 and V is TRBV7-2, with 10 bases identical to TRBD2. The TCR originated in a man aged 25-45 years in good health. What was sequenced was naive CD8+ T cells sorted from blood. The CDR3 reads CASSPRQLAGSGELFF. CDR3 nucleotide sequence: TGTGCCAGCAGCCCTCGCCAACTAGCGGGATCCGGGGAGCTGTTTTTT. The whole variable domain, remainder taken from reference TRBV7-2 and TRBJ2-2, is GAGVSQSPSNKVTEKGKDVELRCDPISGHTALYWYRQSLGQGLEFLIYFQGNSAPDKSGLPSDRFSAERTGGSVSTLTIQRTQQEDSAVYLCASSPRQLAGSGELFFGEGSRLTVL.